The clone carrying this T cell receptor (beta chain) was seen at least ten times. This CDR3 spans 15 amino acids. V was shortened by 5 bases and J by 3 bases, with 18 bases between the two germline ends. Germline V gives CDR1 DFQATT, CDR2 SNEGSKA (reference sequence). With a J-beta primer mix and a sample-barcoded 5' primer, a second PCR ran 7 to 11 cycles. TCRdb processed the 5' RACE reads anew with MiXCR; each CDR3 protein has one entry. The data contain about 1.6 million distinct CDR3 sequences, almost 35% of them singletons. The data belong to a study of blood T cells in healthy people across ages.

Material: blood. The source of this sequence is a woman aged 25 to 39 in good health. This rearrangement joins TRBV20-1 to TRBJ2-3, with D possibly matching TRBD2 (6 bases). CDR3 residues: CSAPVLASGTDTQYF. The DNA for the CDR3 is TGCAGTGCTCCGGTACTAGCTTCAGGGACAGATACGCAGTATTTT.